Listed here are 20 T cell receptor beta chains from one sample, sequenced in a study of blood T cell repertoires in COVID-19. The assay was immunoSEQ multiplex PCR, and TCRdb's table has in-frame clones only and misses some. The table includes approximately 360,000 clones, nearly 90% detected once. Sample: peripheral blood. These receptors were taken from a man younger than 30 with active or convalescent COVID-19.

The chain uses TRBV27 and TRBJ1-1, with D tentatively TRBD1 (5 bases). This CDR3 is built from 14 residues. The V and J ends lost 3 bases and 3 bases respectively, with 11 bases between them. CDR1 is MNHEY and CDR2 is SMNVEV in the germline V gene (reference sequence). CDR3 loop: CASSLGGGHTEAFF. The CDR3 coding sequence is TGTGCCAGCAGTTTGGGGGGAGGTCACACTGAAGCTTTCTTT.

This clone was detected only once. The V and J genes are TRBV30 and TRBJ1-3, with 7 bases matching TRBD1. CDR3 size: 15 residues. CDR1 is GTSNPN, CDR2 SVGIG, per germline (reference sequence). Trimming cost V 3 bases and J 0 bases; bases outside gene matches: 5. CDR3 bases: TGTGCCTGGAGAGACAGGGTCGTCTCTGGAAACACCATATATTTT. Translation: CAWRDRVVSGNTIYF.

The V call is TRBV4-1, the J call TRBJ2-1; possible D gene TRBD2, 5 bases. The CDR3 sequence is 16 residues long. With 0 bases removed from V and 3 bases from J, the gap between germline ends came to 12 bases. The germline V gene has CDR1 MGHRA and CDR2 YSYEKL. Written as DNA, the CDR3 is TGCGCCAGCAGCCAAGACCCGGGAAACTTCTACAATGAGCAGTTCTTC. Protein product: CASSQDPGNFYNEQFF.

J is TRBJ2-7 and V is TRBV6-5, with 8 bases that match TRBD2. Germline V gene data show CDR1 as MNHEY and CDR2 as SVGAGI. The CDR3 sequence is 14 residues long. V gave up 8 bases and J gave up 1 base; unmatched junction bases: 7. The CDR3 here is CASRSGLDSYEQYF. CDR3 nucleotides: TGTGCCAGCCGATCGGGACTAGATTCCTACGAGCAGTACTTC.

The chain combines TRBV7-7 with TRBJ2-5; TRBD2 matches 7 bases. CDR3 length: 16 amino acids. V was pared by 1 base and J by 5 bases, with 10 bases of the junction left unmatched. Germline V gives CDR1 SSHAT, CDR2 FNYEAQ (reference sequence). CDR3 sequence: CASSLGEGLSEETQYF. CDR3 nucleotides: TGTGCCAGCAGCTTAGGGGAGGGACTCTCCGAGGAGACCCAGTACTTC.

The gene calls are TRBV7-3 and TRBJ2-1; the match to TRBD2 covers 7 bases. Per the germline V gene, CDR1 is SGHTA and CDR2 is FQGTGA. The CDR3 totals 15 residues. The trim removed 5 bases at V and 0 bases at J, leaving 4 bases unmatched. The CDR3 region is CASSPSGGSYNEQFF. CDR3 coding DNA: TGTGCCAGCAGCCCCTCGGGGGGCTCCTACAATGAGCAGTTCTTC.

The chain uses TRBV27 and TRBJ1-6; perhaps TRBD1 as D (6 bases). This CDR3 is 16 amino acids long. Trimming removed 5 bases at V and 2 bases at J, with 13 bases between. In germline, CDR1 is MNHEY, CDR2 SMNVEV (reference sequence). CDR3 protein: CASSQTGNPYNSPLHF. CDR3 DNA: TGTGCCAGCAGTCAAACAGGGAACCCCTATAATTCACCCCTCCACTTT.

The chain uses TRBV6-5 and TRBJ2-7; D is unclear. Trimming cost V 5 bases and J 3 bases, with 11 bases left between them. The CDR3 runs 13 residues. The germline CDR1 and CDR2 sequences are MNHEY and SVGAGI. The CDR3 loop is CASSPTLYYEQYF. CDR3 bases: TGTGCCAGCAGTCCGACACTCTACTACGAGCAGTACTTC.

The CDR3 region has the DNA TGTGCCAGCAGCCCCGACAGACAAACTGAAGCTTTCTTT. Translation: CASSPDRQTEAFF. The chain carries TRBV28 and TRBJ1-1; D perhaps matches TRBD1 (5 bases). The CDR3 spans 13 residues. CDR1 is MDHEN and CDR2 is SYDVKM in the germline V gene. Deletions cut 6 bases from V and 5 bases from J, with 13 bases between.

CDR3 amino acids: CASSLSGGSYEQYF. The DNA of the CDR3 is TGTGCCAGCAGCTTATCTGGCGGGTCCTACGAGCAGTACTTC. The V call is TRBV11-3, the J call TRBJ2-7, with D maybe TRBD2 (5 bases). Germline V CDR1 and CDR2: SGHNT, YENEEA. The ends were cut back, 2 bases at V and 1 base at J, with 9 bases in the middle. There are 14 residues in the CDR3.

J is TRBJ2-3 and V is TRBV19; 7 positions agree with TRBD2. Germline-derived CDR1 and CDR2 are LNHDA and SQIVND (reference sequence). The CDR3 is made up of 14 amino acids. V trimming: 6 bases; J trimming: 3 bases; junction bases outside the gene matches: 6. The DNA for the CDR3 is TGTGCCAGTAGATGGGGGGGATTGACAGATACGCAGTATTTT. Its translation is CASRWGGLTDTQYF.

J is TRBJ1-6 and V is TRBV23-1; 8 bases match TRBD1. TRBV23-1 belongs to the ORF category, with a function that is uncertain. The CDR3 has 20 amino acids. J lost 8 bases, V lost 5 bases, and 23 bases had no gene match. The CDR3 DNA reads TGCGCCAGCAGTTCCGTGTCCGGCGTTGGACAGGGTGTGACGGATTCACCCCTCCACTTT. As protein: CASSSVSGVGQGVTDSPLHF.

The J gene is TRBJ2-1, the V gene TRBV5-4; 8 nucleotides line up with TRBD2. Trimming at V came to 0 bases and at J to 2 bases, leaving 1 base not matched to a gene. Germline lookup yields CDR1 SGHNT and CDR2 YYREEE (reference sequence). The CDR3 is 15 residues long. The CDR3 DNA reads as TGTGCCAGCAGCTTGGCGGGAGGGACCTACAATGAGCAGTTCTTC. This codes for CASSLAGGTYNEQFF.

The rearrangement joins TRBV28 to TRBJ2-3; 8 bases are a match to TRBD2. CDR1 MDHEN and CDR2 SYDVKM come from the germline V gene. The J segment lost 1 base and the V segment lost 2 bases, leaving 8 bases of the junction unmatched. The CDR3 contains 17 residues. The CDR3 DNA reads TGTGCCAGCAGTTTACCCGGGGGTAGCGGGGGCACAGATACGCAGTATTTT. It specifies CASSLPGGSGGTDTQYF.

J is TRBJ2-3 and V is TRBV4-2; 9 bases are shared with TRBD2. There are 16 residues in the CDR3. Germline loops: CDR1 LGHNA, CDR2 YNFKEQ. Germline trimming cut 1 base from V and 3 bases from J; bases unmatched to any gene: 5. CDR3 sequence: CASSQGSGSLTDTQYF. CDR3 bases: TGTGCCAGCAGCCAAGGTAGCGGGAGTTTGACAGATACGCAGTATTTT.

The J gene is TRBJ2-5, the V gene TRBV7-3; D is possibly TRBD2 (6 bases). V was cut by 2 bases and J by 5 bases, with 15 bases left in between. The CDR3 length is 15 residues. CDR1 is SGHTA, CDR2 FQGTGA, per germline. The DNA for the CDR3 is TGTGCCAGCAGCTTATACGGTCAGGAGGGGGAGACCCAGTACTTC. Its protein product is CASSLYGQEGETQYF.

The V call is TRBV18, the J call TRBJ1-2, with D unresolved. The CDR3 runs 13 residues. V shed 6 bases and J shed 5 bases, with 13 bases lying between them. The V gene's germline CDR1 is KGHSH and CDR2 LQKENI. The CDR3 nucleotides read TGTGCCAGCTCCGAGCTCGAGATTTATGGCTACACCTTC. This codes for CASSELEIYGYTF.

The chain uses TRBV4-3 and TRBJ2-5, with unresolved D. Looked up from germline, CDR1 is LGHNA and CDR2 is YSLEER. The CDR3 has 14 residues. Trimming removed 3 bases from V and 2 bases from J, with 10 bases in between. CDR3 in DNA: TGCGCCAGCAGCCAGTGGGCAGGACAAGAGACCCAGTACTTC. The encoded protein is CASSQWAGQETQYF.

The CDR3 protein is CASSFLGLAGGPNEQFF. The CDR3 DNA is TGTGCCAGCAGTTTCTTAGGACTAGCGGGGGGGCCAAATGAGCAGTTCTTC. The V and J genes are TRBV28 and TRBJ2-1; 15 positions agree with TRBD2. Germline lookup yields CDR1 MDHEN and CDR2 SYDVKM. This CDR3 region has 17 residues. Trimming at V came to 3 bases and at J to 7 bases, leaving 7 bases not matched to a gene.

The chain has TRBV28 and TRBJ2-7, with TRBD2 matching 8 bases. Looked up from germline, CDR1 is MDHEN and CDR2 is SYDVKM. This CDR3 contains 18 residues. V gave up 6 bases and J gave up 0 bases; unmatched junction bases: 16. The CDR3 nucleotides read TGTGCCAGCAGCCTCCAAGTTAGTAGCGGGAACCCCTCCTACGAGCAGTACTTC. It specifies CASSLQVSSGNPSYEQYF.